This TCR beta chain is from a study of blood T cell repertoires in COVID-19. Study details: The samples span acute and convalescent COVID-19 from the United States, Italy and Spain.

TCRdb's table, derived via immunoSEQ multiplex PCR, lists solely in-frame clones and lacks some. The data show under 550,000 clones, roughly 89% seen once. The CDR3 length is 16 residues. CDR1 and CDR2 (germline): SGHTA, FQGNSA. Unmatched junction bases numbered 7, after V lost 5 bases and J lost 2 bases. Sequencing used peripheral blood. The chain employs TRBV7-2 and TRBJ2-7; 12 nucleotides match TRBD1. This clonotype originated in a man aged 18 to 30 with COVID-19, enrolled during active disease. The CDR3 protein is CASSRDRGQLTYEQYF. The CDR3 bases are TGTGCCAGCAGCCGGGACAGGGGGCAATTGACCTACGAGCAGTACTTC.